This TCR beta chain was profiled in a study of blood T cells in healthy people across ages. Study-wide findings and caveats: Roughly linearly, TCR beta diversity per million T cells fell as age increased.

Donors were healthy Caucasian individuals from Russia aged about 6 to 100. The V end was cut by 6 bases, the J end by 8 bases, with 8 bases between. Germline V lookup: CDR1 SQVTM, CDR2 ANQGSEA. The CDR3 consists of 10 residues. About this clonotype: Its antigen is not identified.

Primed by a sample-barcoded 5' primer and a J-beta primer mix, a second PCR proceeded for roughly 7 to 11 cycles. TCRdb redid the calling of the 5' RACE reads with MiXCR, one entry per CDR3 protein. Here the sample spans over 700,000 distinct CDR3 sequences, roughly 50% being singletons. The sequenced sample consisted of blood. This clonotype originated in a man older than 75 in good health. The chain has TRBV29-1 and TRBJ2-1, with D possibly being TRBD2 (5 bases). The CDR3 DNA sequence: TGCAGCGTGAGAGGGTATGAGCAGTTCTTC. Translating gives CSVRGYEQFF.